One sample yielded the 16 T cell receptor beta chains listed below, sequenced in a study of blood T cell repertoires in COVID-19. Method: immunoSEQ multiplex PCR; TCRdb's copy keeps in-frame clones and lacks some. The sample shows over 30,000 clones, 75% to 90% of them seen only once. Sequencing input: peripheral blood. Source of these receptors: a man at least 80 years old with active COVID-19.

The chain joins TRBV6-5 to TRBJ2-2; D is possibly TRBD1 (6 bases). The CDR3 loop spans 14 amino acids. The germline gives CDR1 MNHEY, CDR2 SVGAGI. The V end lost 4 bases, the J end lost 2 bases, and 8 bases lay between the germline ends. This CDR3 reads CASSFRGNTGELFF. In DNA form, the CDR3 reads TGTGCCAGCAGTTTCAGGGGAAACACCGGGGAGCTGTTTTTT.

The chain uses TRBV24-1 and TRBJ2-3, with 8 positions matching TRBD1. The germline CDR1 and CDR2 sequences are KGHDR and SFDVKD. The CDR3 length is 17 residues. Losses at the gene ends were 4 bases for V and 0 bases for J; bases not matched to a gene: 8. Here the CDR3 reads CATSEPQGAGSTDTQYF. Here the CDR3 DNA reads TGTGCCACCAGTGAGCCCCAGGGGGCGGGTAGCACAGATACGCAGTATTTT.

V is TRBV6-6 and J is TRBJ1-4, with TRBD1 identical over 7 bases. Germline V gene sequence: CDR1 MNHNY, CDR2 SVGAGI (reference sequence). The CDR3 consists of 16 residues. V gave up 2 bases and J gave up 7 bases; unmatched junction bases: 10. CDR3 sequence reads: CASSYPNQPGGEKLFF. CDR3 nucleotides: TGTGCCAGCAGTTACCCCAATCAACCAGGGGGTGAAAAACTGTTTTTT.

The CDR3 sequence: CAWSVGLRNYGYTF. CDR3 sequence (DNA): TGTGCCTGGAGTGTAGGTTTGAGGAACTATGGCTACACCTTC. The chain employs TRBV30 and TRBJ1-2; D gene uncertain. CDR3 length equals 14 residues. In germline, CDR1 is GTSNPN, CDR2 SVGIG (reference sequence). The V and J ends lost 0 bases and 2 bases respectively, with 10 bases between them.

The chain couples TRBV5-5 to TRBJ2-7; D might be TRBD2 (6 bases). Germline assignment: CDR1 SGHKS and CDR2 YYEKEE (reference sequence). The CDR3 has 20 residues. V lost 5 bases to trimming and J lost 0 bases, with 30 bases between them. The CDR3 sequence is CASRRTPGTDGMGLSYEQYF. The CDR3 region has the DNA TGTGCCAGCAGACGAACCCCCGGGACTGACGGTATGGGTCTCTCCTACGAGCAGTACTTC.

The rearrangement links TRBV18 to TRBJ2-1; D might be TRBD2 (6 bases). This CDR3 is 13 amino acids long. V was trimmed by 3 bases and J by 10 bases, leaving 13 bases between them. Germline V gene sequence: CDR1 KGHSH, CDR2 LQKENI. The CDR3 DNA is TGTGCCAGCTCACCGGGCCCGGCGGGGGAGCAGTTCTTC. Its translation: CASSPGPAGEQFF.

The genes are TRBV5-4 and TRBJ2-3; a possible D gene is TRBD2 (6 bases). This CDR3 contains 15 residues. V was trimmed by 4 bases and J by 1 base, leaving 13 bases between them. The germline gives CDR1 SGHNT, CDR2 YYREEE (reference sequence). The CDR3 loop reads CASSLGWGGTDTQYF. CDR3 DNA: TGTGCCAGCAGCCTGGGTTGGGGGGGCACAGATACGCAGTATTTT.

The chain is built from TRBV3-1 (or the pseudogene TRBV3-2) and TRBJ2-6; D is possibly TRBD2 (5 bases). Trimming shortened V by 1 base and J by 2 bases, and 6 bases separated the two germline ends. The CDR3 has 15 residues. The germline gives CDR1 LGHDT, CDR2 YNNKEL (reference sequence). The DNA of the CDR3 is TGTGCCAGCAGCCAAGCCGGGACTGGGGCCAACGTCCTGACTTTC. It specifies CASSQAGTGANVLTF.

The chain joins TRBV19 to TRBJ2-2, with 7 nucleotides matching TRBD2. The ends lost 9 bases at V and 5 bases at J; junction bases unmatched: 9. This CDR3 comprises 14 residues. Germline CDR1 reads LNHDA; CDR2 reads SQIVND (reference sequence). The CDR3 DNA reads as TGTGCCAGCCAAGCGGGATATTTGACCGGGGAGCTGTTTTTT. Its protein is CASQAGYLTGELFF.

This rearrangement joins TRBV19 to TRBJ2-1; 8 positions agree with TRBD2. Germline CDR1 is LNHDA and CDR2 is SQIVND (reference sequence). This CDR3 has 17 residues. J gave up 2 bases and V 4 bases, and 10 bases lay outside the gene matches. The CDR3 is CASSKGGISGAYNEQFF. The DNA of the CDR3 is TGTGCCAGTAGTAAAGGCGGGATTAGCGGGGCCTACAATGAGCAGTTCTTC.

The chain is built from TRBV30 and TRBJ1-2; TRBD1 matches at 10 bases. Germline V gene lookup returns CDR1 GTSNPN and CDR2 SVGIG (reference sequence). The trim removed 0 bases at V and 6 bases at J, leaving 1 base unmatched. The CDR3 contains 13 residues. CDR3 DNA: TGTGCCTGGAGTGTAGGGACAGGGGATGGCTACACCTTC. Its protein product is CAWSVGTGDGYTF.

V usage is TRBV9 and J usage is TRBJ2-5; TRBD1 is a possible D gene (6 bases). V was shortened by 3 bases and J by 7 bases, with 13 bases between the two germline ends. The CDR3 contains 13 residues. Germline V gene lookup returns CDR1 SGDLS and CDR2 YYNGEE. The CDR3 reads CASSATGSGTQYF. CDR3 in DNA: TGTGCCAGCAGCGCGACAGGTAGTGGGACCCAGTACTTC.

This sequence joins TRBV24-1 and TRBJ2-3; D is unclear. The germline CDR1 and CDR2 sequences are KGHDR and SFDVKD. The CDR3 length is 8 residues. The CDR3 spells CVGRAEYF. CDR3 sequence (DNA): TGTGTGGGCCGCGCAGAGTATTTT.

The rearrangement uses TRBV2 and TRBJ2-2, with D tentatively TRBD2 (5 bases). Germline CDR1 reads SNHLY; CDR2 reads FYNNEI. Trimming took 9 bases from V and 6 from J, leaving 17 bases between them. There are 14 residues in the CDR3. In DNA, the CDR3 is TGTGCCAGTCGACGGGGTGAGAGCGCCGGGGAGCTGTTTTTT. Protein: CASRRGESAGELFF.

The CDR3 is CASSPAADPAYEQYF. The DNA for the CDR3 is TGTGCCAGCTCACCAGCGGCTGACCCAGCCTACGAGCAGTACTTC. The rearrangement links TRBV18 to TRBJ2-7; no clear D gene. The CDR3 has 15 residues. V was shortened by 2 bases and J by 2 bases, with 13 bases between the two germline ends. Looked up from germline, CDR1 is KGHSH and CDR2 is LQKENI. Together with reference TRBV18 and TRBJ2-7, the CDR3 gives the full variable domain: NAGVMQNPRHLVRRRGQEARLRCSPMKGHSHVYWYRQLPEEGLKFMVYLQKENIIDESGMPKERFSAEFPKEGPSILRIQQVVRGDSAAYFCASSPAADPAYEQYFGPGTRLTVT.

The CDR3 sequence is CASSWLIEAGQYF. DNA of the CDR3: TGTGCCAGCAGTTGGTTGATTGAAGCGGGGCAGTATTTT. This rearrangement joins TRBV6-2 or TRBV6-3 to TRBJ2-3; D might be TRBD2 (6 bases). The CDR3 is 13 residues long. The germline V gene has CDR1 MNHEY and CDR2 SVGEGT. V lost 4 bases and J 11 bases, leaving 16 bases between the germline ends.